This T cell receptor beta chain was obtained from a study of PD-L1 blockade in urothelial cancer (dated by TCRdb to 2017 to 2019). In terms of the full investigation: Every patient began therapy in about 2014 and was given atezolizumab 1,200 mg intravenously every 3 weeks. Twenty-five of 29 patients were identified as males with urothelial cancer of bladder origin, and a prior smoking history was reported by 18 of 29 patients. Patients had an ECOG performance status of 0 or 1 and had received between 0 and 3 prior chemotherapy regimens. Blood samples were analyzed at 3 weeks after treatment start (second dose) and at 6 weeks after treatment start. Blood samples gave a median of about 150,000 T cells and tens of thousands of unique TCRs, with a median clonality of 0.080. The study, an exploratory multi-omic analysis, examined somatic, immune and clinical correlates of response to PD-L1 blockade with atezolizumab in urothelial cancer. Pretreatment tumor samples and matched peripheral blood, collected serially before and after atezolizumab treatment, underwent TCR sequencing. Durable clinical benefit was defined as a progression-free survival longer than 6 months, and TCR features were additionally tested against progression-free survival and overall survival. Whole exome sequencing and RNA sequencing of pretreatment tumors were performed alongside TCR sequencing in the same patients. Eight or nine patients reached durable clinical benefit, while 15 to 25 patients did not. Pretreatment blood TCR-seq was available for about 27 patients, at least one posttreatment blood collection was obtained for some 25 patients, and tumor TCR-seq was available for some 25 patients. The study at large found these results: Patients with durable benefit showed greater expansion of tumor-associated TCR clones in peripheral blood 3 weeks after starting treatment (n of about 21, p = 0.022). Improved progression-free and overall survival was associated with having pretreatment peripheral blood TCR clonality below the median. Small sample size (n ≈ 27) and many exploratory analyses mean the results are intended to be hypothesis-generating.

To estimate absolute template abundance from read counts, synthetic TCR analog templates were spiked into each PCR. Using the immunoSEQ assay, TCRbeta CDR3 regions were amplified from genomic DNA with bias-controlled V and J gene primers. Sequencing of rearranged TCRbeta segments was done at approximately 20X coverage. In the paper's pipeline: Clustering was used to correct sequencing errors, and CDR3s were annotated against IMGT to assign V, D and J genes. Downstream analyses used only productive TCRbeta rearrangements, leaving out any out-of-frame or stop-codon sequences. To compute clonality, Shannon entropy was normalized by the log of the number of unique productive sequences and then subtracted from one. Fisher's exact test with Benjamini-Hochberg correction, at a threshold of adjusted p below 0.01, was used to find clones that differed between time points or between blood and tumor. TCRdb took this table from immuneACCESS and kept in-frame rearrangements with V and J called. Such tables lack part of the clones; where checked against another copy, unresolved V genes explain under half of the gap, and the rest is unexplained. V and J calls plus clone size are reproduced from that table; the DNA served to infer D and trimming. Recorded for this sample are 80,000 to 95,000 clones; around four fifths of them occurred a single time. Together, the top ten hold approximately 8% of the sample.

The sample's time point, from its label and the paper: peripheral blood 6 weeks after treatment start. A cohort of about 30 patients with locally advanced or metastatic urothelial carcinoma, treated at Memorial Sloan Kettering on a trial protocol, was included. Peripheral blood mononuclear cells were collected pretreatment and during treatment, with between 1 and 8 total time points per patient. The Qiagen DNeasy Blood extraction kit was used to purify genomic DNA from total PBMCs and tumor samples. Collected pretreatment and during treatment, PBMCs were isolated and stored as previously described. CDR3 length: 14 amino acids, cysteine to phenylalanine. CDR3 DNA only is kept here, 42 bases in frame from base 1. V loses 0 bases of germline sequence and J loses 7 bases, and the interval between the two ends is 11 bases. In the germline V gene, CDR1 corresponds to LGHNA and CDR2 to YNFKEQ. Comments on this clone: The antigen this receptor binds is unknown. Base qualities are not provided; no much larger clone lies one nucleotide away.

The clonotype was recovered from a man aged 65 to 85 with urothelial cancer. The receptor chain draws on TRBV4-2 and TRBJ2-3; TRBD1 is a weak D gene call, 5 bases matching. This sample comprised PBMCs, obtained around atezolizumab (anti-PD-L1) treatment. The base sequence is TGTGCCAGCAGCCAAGAAGGCAGGGATAATACGCAGTATTTT. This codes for CASSQEGRDNTQYF.